This TCR beta chain was recovered during a study of OX40 agonist ivuxolimab in advanced cancers. Overall study context: A diagnosis of hepatocellular carcinoma, melanoma, renal cell or head and neck cancer was present in dose-escalation patients. Earlier anti-PD-1, anti-PD-L1 or anti-CTLA-4 therapy was permitted; 30% to 50% had received some. From about 20 to 80 years was the age range, with a mean of roughly 59 years, and around 84% were male.

The CDR3 is made up of 16 amino acids. Germline CDR1 MGHDK, CDR2 SYGVNS. Trimming stripped 4 bases from V and 7 bases from J, with 17 bases between. Repertoires were generated with immunoSEQ multiplex PCR, while TCRdb's copy carries only in-frame clones and drops some. The sample has around 67,000 clones, nearly 90% seen once. The genes are TRBV25-1 and TRBJ1-6, with D tentatively TRBD1 (5 bases). This sequence was found in an adult with an advanced solid tumor such as melanoma, head and neck, liver or kidney cancer. The starting material was CD4+ or CD8+ T cells sorted from blood, obtained in a trial of the OX40 agonist ivuxolimab. The CDR3 nucleotides are TGTGCCAGCAGTGGACCGGGGGGGATGGGGAATTCACCCCTCCACTTT. This codes for CASSGPGGMGNSPLHF. The whole variable domain, remainder taken from reference TRBV25-1 and TRBJ1-6, is EADIYQTPRYLVIGTGKKITLECSQTMGHDKMYWYQQDPGMELHLIHYSYGVNSTEKGDLSSESTVSRIRTEHFPLTLESARPSHTSQYLCASSGPGGMGNSPLHFGNGTRLTVT.